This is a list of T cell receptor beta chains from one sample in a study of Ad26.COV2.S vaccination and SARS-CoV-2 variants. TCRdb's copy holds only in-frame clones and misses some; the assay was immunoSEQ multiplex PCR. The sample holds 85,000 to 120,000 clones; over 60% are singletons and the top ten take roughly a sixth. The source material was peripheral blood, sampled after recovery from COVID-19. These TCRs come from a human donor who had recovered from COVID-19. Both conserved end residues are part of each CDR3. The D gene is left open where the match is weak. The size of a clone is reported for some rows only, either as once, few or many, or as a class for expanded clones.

CDR3 protein: CASMGQTDTQYF
CDR3 DNA: TGTGCCAGCATGGGACAGACAGATACGCAGTATTTT
V gene: TRBV3-1/TRBV3-2
J gene: TRBJ2-3
clone size: .
D gene: TRBD1

CDR3 protein: CASKQAGFGNTIYF
CDR3 DNA: TGTGCCAGCAAACAGGCCGGGTTCGGGAACACCATATATTTT
V gene: TRBV27
J gene: TRBJ1-3
clone size: .
D gene: .

CDR3 protein: CASSLDKNYGYTF
CDR3 DNA: TGTGCCAGCAGCTTAGACAAAAACTATGGCTACACCTTC
V gene: TRBV7-2
J gene: TRBJ1-2
clone size: .
D gene: .

CDR3 protein: CASSELGAGANVLTF
CDR3 DNA: TGTGCCAGCAGTGAATTGGGGGCTGGGGCCAACGTCCTGACTTTC
V gene: TRBV2
J gene: TRBJ2-6
clone size: .
D gene: .

CDR3 protein: CASSSYNEQFF
CDR3 DNA: TGTGCCAGCAGTTCGTACAATGAGCAGTTCTTC
V gene: TRBV12-3/TRBV12-4
J gene: TRBJ2-1
clone size: .
D gene: .

CDR3 protein: CASSLMDTHKETQYF
CDR3 DNA: TGTGCCAGCAGTTTAATGGACACCCACAAAGAGACCCAGTACTTC
V gene: TRBV28
J gene: TRBJ2-5
clone size: .
D gene: .

CDR3 protein: CAWRDDRSYEQYF
CDR3 DNA: TGTGCCTGGAGGGATGACAGATCCTACGAGCAGTACTTC
V gene: TRBV30
J gene: TRBJ2-7
clone size: .
D gene: .

CDR3 protein: CASRAGPYNEQFF
CDR3 DNA: TGTGCCAGCAGAGCGGGACCGTACAATGAGCAGTTCTTC
V gene: TRBV2
J gene: TRBJ2-1
clone size: .
D gene: TRBD2

CDR3 protein: CASLRVDGDNEQFF
CDR3 DNA: TGCGCCAGCCTCAGGGTCGATGGCGACAATGAGCAGTTCTTC
V gene: TRBV10-2
J gene: TRBJ2-1
clone size: .
D gene: .

CDR3 protein: CASSQMGTTGELFF
CDR3 DNA: TGTGCCAGCAGCCAAATGGGGACGACCGGGGAGCTGTTTTTT
V gene: TRBV16
J gene: TRBJ2-2
clone size: .
D gene: .

CDR3 protein: CASSITRDYTGELFF
CDR3 DNA: TGCGCCAGCAGCATAACGCGGGATTACACCGGGGAGCTGTTTTTT
V gene: TRBV4-3
J gene: TRBJ2-2
clone size: .
D gene: .

CDR3 protein: CASSLVSGTVGYTF
CDR3 DNA: TGCGCCAGCAGCTTGGTATCGGGGACTGTTGGCTACACCTTC
V gene: TRBV5-1
J gene: TRBJ1-2
clone size: .
D gene: .

CDR3 protein: CATSRDRQGINEKLFF
CDR3 DNA: TGTGCCACCAGCAGAGATCGTCAGGGGATTAATGAAAAACTGTTTTTT
V gene: TRBV15
J gene: TRBJ1-4
clone size: few
D gene: .

CDR3 protein: CASRTAGTGGIGELFF
CDR3 DNA: TGTGCCAGCCGCACCGCCGGGACAGGGGGGATCGGGGAGCTGTTTTTT
V gene: TRBV2
J gene: TRBJ2-2
clone size: .
D gene: TRBD1

CDR3 protein: CASSLGVRVSTDTQYF
CDR3 DNA: TGTGCCAGCAGCTTAGGTGTCAGGGTTAGCACAGATACGCAGTATTTT
V gene: TRBV11-2
J gene: TRBJ2-3
clone size: .
D gene: .

CDR3 protein: CASSERGQGEAFF
CDR3 DNA: TGTGCCAGCAGTGAAAGGGGGCAGGGAGAAGCTTTCTTT
V gene: TRBV6-1
J gene: TRBJ1-1
clone size: .
D gene: TRBD1

CDR3 protein: CASSQEQVGGSGANVLTF
CDR3 DNA: TGTGCCAGCAGCCAAGAACAGGTGGGTGGCTCTGGGGCCAACGTCCTGACTTTC
V gene: TRBV4-2
J gene: TRBJ2-6
clone size: .
D gene: .

CDR3 protein: CASSYVASSTDTQYF
CDR3 DNA: TGTGCCAGCAGTTACGTCGCATCTAGCACAGATACGCAGTATTTT
V gene: TRBV6-5
J gene: TRBJ2-3
clone size: .
D gene: .

CDR3 protein: CASSSGQGIETGELFF
CDR3 DNA: TGTGCCAGCAGTTCGGGACAGGGGATTGAGACCGGGGAGCTGTTTTTT
V gene: TRBV11-2
J gene: TRBJ2-2
clone size: .
D gene: TRBD1

CDR3 protein: CASSYSTSGGSRAYNEQFF
CDR3 DNA: TGTGCCAGCAGTTACTCGACTAGCGGGGGTTCCCGCGCCTACAATGAGCAGTTCTTC
V gene: TRBV6-2/TRBV6-3
J gene: TRBJ2-1
clone size: .
D gene: TRBD2

CDR3 protein: CATSDSGGSTDTQYF
CDR3 DNA: TGTGCCACCAGTGATTCGGGGGGGAGCACAGATACGCAGTATTTT
V gene: TRBV24-1
J gene: TRBJ2-3
clone size: .
D gene: TRBD2

CDR3 protein: CASSLWSGTGKHEQYF
CDR3 DNA: TGTGCCAGCAGCTTATGGTCCGGGACAGGGAAGCACGAGCAGTACTTC
V gene: TRBV7-9
J gene: TRBJ2-7
clone size: .
D gene: TRBD1